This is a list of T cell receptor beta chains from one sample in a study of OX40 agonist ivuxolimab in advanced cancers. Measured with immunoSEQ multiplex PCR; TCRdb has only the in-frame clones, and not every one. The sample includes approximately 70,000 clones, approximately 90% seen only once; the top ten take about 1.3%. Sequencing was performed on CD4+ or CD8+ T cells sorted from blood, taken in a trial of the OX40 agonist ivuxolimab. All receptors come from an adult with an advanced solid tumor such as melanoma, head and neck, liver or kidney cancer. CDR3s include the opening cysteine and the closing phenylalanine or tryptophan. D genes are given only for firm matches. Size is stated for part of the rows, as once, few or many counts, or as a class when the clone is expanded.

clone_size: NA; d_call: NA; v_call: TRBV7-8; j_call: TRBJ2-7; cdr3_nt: TGTGCCAGCAGCGGGACTTGGCCCTCCTACGAGCAGTACTTC; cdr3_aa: CASSGTWPSYEQYF
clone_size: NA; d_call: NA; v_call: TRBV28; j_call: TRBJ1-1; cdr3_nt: TGTGCCAGCATTTCTTTAGGTGGGCCGGATAAAGCTTTCTTT; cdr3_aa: CASISLGGPDKAFF
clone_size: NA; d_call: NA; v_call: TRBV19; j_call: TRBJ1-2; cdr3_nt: TGTGCCAGTAGTACTGAGAGGTCCGGGACCAATGGCTACACCTTC; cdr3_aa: CASSTERSGTNGYTF
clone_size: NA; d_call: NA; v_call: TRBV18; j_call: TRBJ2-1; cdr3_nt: TGTGCCAGCTCACCTCCGAGATATGAGCAGTTCTTC; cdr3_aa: CASSPPRYEQFF
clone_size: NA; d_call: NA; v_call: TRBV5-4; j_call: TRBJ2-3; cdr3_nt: TGTGCCAGCAGCTTTCAGGGCAGGGTAGGAACAGATACGCAGTATTTT; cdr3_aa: CASSFQGRVGTDTQYF
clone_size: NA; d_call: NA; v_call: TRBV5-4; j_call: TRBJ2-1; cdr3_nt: TGTGCCAGCAGGCGAGACGGGGCGAATGATGAGCAGTTCTTC; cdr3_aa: CASRRDGANDEQFF
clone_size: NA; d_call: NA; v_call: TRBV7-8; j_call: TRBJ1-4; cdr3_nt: TGTGCCAGCAGCACCTCCTACAGGGCAACTAATGAAAAACTGTTTTTT; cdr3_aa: CASSTSYRATNEKLFF
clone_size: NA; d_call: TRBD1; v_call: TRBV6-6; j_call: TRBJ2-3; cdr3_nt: TGTGCCAGCAGTTACCGGAGGACAGGGAAGGATACGCAGTACTTT; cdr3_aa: CASSYRRTGKDTQYF
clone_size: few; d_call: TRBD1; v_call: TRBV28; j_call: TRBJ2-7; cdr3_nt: TGTGCCAGCAGGAAAGGGACAGTCCCCTACGAGCAGTACTTC; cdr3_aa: CASRKGTVPYEQYF
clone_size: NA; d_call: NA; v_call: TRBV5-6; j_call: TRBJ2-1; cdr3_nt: TGTGCCAGCAGCTTGGGTGACCCCTTGCCTAGCAAGAGTCCGTTCTTC; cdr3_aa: CASSLGDPLPSKSPFF
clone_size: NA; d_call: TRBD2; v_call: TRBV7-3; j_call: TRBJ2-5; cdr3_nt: TGTGCCAGCAGCTTGGAGGGAGGGCCATGGGAGACCCAGTACTTC; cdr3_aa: CASSLEGGPWETQYF
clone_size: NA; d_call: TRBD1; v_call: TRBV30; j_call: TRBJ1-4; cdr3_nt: TGTGCCTGGAGTACGACACCGGGACAGGCTAATGAAAAACTGTTTTTT; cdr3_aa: CAWSTTPGQANEKLFF
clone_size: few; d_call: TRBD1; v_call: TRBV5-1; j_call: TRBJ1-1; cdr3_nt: TGCGCCAGCAGCTTGACAGGGGAGGCTGAAGCTTTCTTT; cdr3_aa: CASSLTGEAEAFF
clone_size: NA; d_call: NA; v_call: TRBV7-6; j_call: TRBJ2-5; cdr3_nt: TGTGCCAGCAGCTCTTACCACGGGGAGACCCAGTACTTC; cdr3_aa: CASSSYHGETQYF
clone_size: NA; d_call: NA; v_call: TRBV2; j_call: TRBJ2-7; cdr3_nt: TGTGCCAGCAGTCTAAGGCAGGGGCGAGCCTACGAGCAGTACTTC; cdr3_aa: CASSLRQGRAYEQYF
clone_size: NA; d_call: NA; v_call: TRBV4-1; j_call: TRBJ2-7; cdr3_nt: TGCGCCAGCAGCTCGACTTTGCCGGTAGCCTACGAGCAGTACTTC; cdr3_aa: CASSSTLPVAYEQYF
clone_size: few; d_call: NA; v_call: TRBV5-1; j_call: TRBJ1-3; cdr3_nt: TGCGCCAGCAGCTTTGGGGGAAGAACCTCTGGAAACACCATATATTTT; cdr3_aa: CASSFGGRTSGNTIYF
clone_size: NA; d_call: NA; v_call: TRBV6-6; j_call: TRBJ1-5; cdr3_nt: TGTGCCAGCAGCTTCGGACAGAATCAGCCCCAGCATTTT; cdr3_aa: CASSFGQNQPQHF
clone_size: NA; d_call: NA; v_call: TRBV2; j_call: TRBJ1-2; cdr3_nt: TGTGCCAGCAGTGAAATCGATCAGGACCTTGGCTATGGCTACACCTTC; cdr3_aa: CASSEIDQDLGYGYTF
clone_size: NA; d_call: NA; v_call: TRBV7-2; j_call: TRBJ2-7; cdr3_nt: TGTGCCAGCACACGGGGTACCGCCTACGAGCAGTACTTC; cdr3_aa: CASTRGTAYEQYF
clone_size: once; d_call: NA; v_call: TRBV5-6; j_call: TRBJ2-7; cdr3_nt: TGTGCCAGCAGCTTGGGGGGCGAGCAGTACTTC; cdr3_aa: CASSLGGEQYF
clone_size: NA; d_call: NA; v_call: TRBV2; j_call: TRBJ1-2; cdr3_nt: TGTGCCAGCAGTGAAACAGGGAGGTTTAACTATGGCTACACCTTC; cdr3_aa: CASSETGRFNYGYTF
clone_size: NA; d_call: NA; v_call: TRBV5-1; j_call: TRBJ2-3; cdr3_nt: TGCGCCAGCCGTAGGGAAAGCACAGATACGCAGTATTTT; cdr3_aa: CASRRESTDTQYF
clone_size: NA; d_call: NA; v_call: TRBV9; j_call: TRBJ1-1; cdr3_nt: TGTGCCAGCAGCGTAGTACCTGAGAACACTGAAGCTTTCTTT; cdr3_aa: CASSVVPENTEAFF
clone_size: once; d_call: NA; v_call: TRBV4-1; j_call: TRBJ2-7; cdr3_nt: TGCGCCAGCAGCCAAGAGGGTACCACGACGCAGTACTTC; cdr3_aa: CASSQEGTTTQYF
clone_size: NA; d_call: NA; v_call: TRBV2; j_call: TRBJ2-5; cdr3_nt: TGTGCCAGCAGTGAAGCGTGGGGGGCGGGAGAGACCCAGTACTTC; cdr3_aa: CASSEAWGAGETQYF
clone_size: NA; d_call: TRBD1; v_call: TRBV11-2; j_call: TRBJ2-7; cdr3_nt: TGTGCCAGCAGCTCAACCGGGACAGGGGAGGGTGAGCAGTACTTC; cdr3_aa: CASSSTGTGEGEQYF
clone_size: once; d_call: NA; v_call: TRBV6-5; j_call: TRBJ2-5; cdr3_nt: TGTGCCAGCAGTTACTCATGGGGTCAAGAGACCCAGTACTTC; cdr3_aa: CASSYSWGQETQYF
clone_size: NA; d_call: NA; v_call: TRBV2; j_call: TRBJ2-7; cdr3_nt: TGTGCCAGCAGAGGCAGGTCCTACGAGCAGTACTTC; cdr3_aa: CASRGRSYEQYF
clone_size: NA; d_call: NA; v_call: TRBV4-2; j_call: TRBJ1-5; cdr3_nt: TGTGCCAGCAGCCAAGGTGAAGGGAGAGGCAATCAGCCCCAGCATTTT; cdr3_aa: CASSQGEGRGNQPQHF
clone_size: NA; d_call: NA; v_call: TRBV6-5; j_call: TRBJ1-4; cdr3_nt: TGTGCCAGCAGGGGAGCCGCAACTAATGAAAAACTGTTTTTT; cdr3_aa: CASRGAATNEKLFF
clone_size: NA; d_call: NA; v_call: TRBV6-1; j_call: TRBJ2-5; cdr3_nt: TGTGCCAGCAGAAGGGACATCGGGGAGACCCAGTACTTC; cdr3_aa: CASRRDIGETQYF
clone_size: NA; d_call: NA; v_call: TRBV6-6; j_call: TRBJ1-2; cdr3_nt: TGTGCCAGCAGTTACGGGCAGGGTAAAACCTATGGCTACACCTTC; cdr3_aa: CASSYGQGKTYGYTF
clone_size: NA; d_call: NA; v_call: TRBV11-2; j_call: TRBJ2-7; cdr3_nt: TGTGCCAGCAGCTTAGCCCGGAGAACTAGCTACGAGCAGTACTTC; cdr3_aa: CASSLARRTSYEQYF
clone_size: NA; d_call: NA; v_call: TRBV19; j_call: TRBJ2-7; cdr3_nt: TGTGCCAGTAGTATTTATGGGGGTAGTCCCTACGAGCAGTACTTC; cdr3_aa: CASSIYGGSPYEQYF
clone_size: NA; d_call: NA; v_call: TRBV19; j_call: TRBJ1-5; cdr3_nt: TGTGCCAGTAAAAAGGGGGGAAATCAGCCCCAGCATTTT; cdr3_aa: CASKKGGNQPQHF
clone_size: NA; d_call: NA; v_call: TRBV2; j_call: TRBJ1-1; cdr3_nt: TGTGCCAGCAGTGATTCGCAAACAGGAAACTACGGAACTGAAGCTTTCTTT; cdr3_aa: CASSDSQTGNYGTEAFF
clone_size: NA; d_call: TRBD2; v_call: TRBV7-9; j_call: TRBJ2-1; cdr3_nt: TGTGCCAGCAGCTCACTAGCGGGAGTCTACAATGAGCAGTTCTTC; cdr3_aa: CASSSLAGVYNEQFF
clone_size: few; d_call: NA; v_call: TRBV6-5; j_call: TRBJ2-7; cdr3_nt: TGTGCCAGCACACCTAGCGACGCCTACGAGCAGTACTTC; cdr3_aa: CASTPSDAYEQYF
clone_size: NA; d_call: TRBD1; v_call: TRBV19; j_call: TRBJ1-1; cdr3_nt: TGTGCCAGTAGTAAGCCCGGGACAGCCCACACTGAAGCTTTCTTT; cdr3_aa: CASSKPGTAHTEAFF
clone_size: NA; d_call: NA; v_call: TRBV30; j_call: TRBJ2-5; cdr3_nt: TGTGCCTTGAGGGGTTGGGGCCAAGAGACCCAGTACTTC; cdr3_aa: CALRGWGQETQYF
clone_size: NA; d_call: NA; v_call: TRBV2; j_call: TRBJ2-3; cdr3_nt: TGTGCCAGCAGTGAAGGGGGTAGGGCTAAAATCACAGATACGCAGTATTTT; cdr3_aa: CASSEGGRAKITDTQYF
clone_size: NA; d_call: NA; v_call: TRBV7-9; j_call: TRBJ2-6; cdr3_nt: TGTGCCAGCAGCTTAGTTGGAGGGGCCAACGTCCTGACTTTC; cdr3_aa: CASSLVGGANVLTF
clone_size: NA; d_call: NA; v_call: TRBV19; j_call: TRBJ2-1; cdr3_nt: TGTGCCAGTAGTGCCCGGGGGAACTACAATGAGCAGTTCTTC; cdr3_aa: CASSARGNYNEQFF
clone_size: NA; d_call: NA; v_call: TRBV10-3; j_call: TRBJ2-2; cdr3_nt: TGTGCCATCAGTAAGACAGTGAACACCGGGGAGCTGTTTTTT; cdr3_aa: CAISKTVNTGELFF
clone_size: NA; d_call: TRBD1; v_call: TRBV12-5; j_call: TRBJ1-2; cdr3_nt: TGTGCTAGTGGTACGGGACAGAGCTATGGCTACACCTTC; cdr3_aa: CASGTGQSYGYTF
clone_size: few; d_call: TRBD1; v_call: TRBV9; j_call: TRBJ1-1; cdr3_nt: TGTGCCAGCAGCGTAGGCGGGACAGGGGTAATTGAAGCTTTCTTT; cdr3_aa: CASSVGGTGVIEAFF
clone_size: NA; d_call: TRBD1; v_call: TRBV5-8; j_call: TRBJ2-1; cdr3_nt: TGTGCCAGCAGCTACTATAAGGGGGCGTCCTACAATGAGCAGTTCTTC; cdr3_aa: CASSYYKGASYNEQFF
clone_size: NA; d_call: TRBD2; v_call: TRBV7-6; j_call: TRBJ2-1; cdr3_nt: TGTGCCAGCAGCCAAAAAGCGCCCGGAGCGGGAGGCTCCTACAATGAGCAGTTCTTC; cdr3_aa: CASSQKAPGAGGSYNEQFF
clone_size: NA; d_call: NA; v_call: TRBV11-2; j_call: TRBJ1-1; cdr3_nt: TGTGCCAGCAGCTTAGACAGGGGTAATGAAGCTTTCTTT; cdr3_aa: CASSLDRGNEAFF
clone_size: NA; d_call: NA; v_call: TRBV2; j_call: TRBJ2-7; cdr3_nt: TGTGCCAGCGCGGAATACGGGCAGTACTTC; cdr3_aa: CASAEYGQYF
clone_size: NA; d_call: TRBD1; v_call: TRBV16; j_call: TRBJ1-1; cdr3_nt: TGTGCCAGCAGCTTACGGATAGGGGGCAGTGAAGCTTTCTTT; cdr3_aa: CASSLRIGGSEAFF
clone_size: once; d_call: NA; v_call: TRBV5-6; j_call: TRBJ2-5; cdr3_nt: TGTGCCAGCAGCTTAGGAAGGAAAGAGACCCAGTACTTC; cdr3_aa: CASSLGRKETQYF
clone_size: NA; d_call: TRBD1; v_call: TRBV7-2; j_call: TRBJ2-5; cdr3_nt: TGTGCCAGCAGCTCACGACAGGGCGGAAGGACGGAGACCCAGTACTTC; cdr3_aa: CASSSRQGGRTETQYF
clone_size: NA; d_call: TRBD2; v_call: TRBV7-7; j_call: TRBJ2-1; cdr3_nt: TGTGCTAGCAGCTTAGCGATAGCGGGAGGGCTCAATGAGCAGTTCTTC; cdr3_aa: CASSLAIAGGLNEQFF
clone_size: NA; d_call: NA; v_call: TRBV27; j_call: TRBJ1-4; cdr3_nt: TGTGCCAGCAGTTTTCTGACAGGAACTAATGAAAAACTGTTTTTT; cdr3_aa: CASSFLTGTNEKLFF
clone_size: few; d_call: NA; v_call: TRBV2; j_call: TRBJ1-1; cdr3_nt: TGTGCCAGCAGTGCCGGGACGGAGAACACTGAAGCTTTCTTT; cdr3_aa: CASSAGTENTEAFF